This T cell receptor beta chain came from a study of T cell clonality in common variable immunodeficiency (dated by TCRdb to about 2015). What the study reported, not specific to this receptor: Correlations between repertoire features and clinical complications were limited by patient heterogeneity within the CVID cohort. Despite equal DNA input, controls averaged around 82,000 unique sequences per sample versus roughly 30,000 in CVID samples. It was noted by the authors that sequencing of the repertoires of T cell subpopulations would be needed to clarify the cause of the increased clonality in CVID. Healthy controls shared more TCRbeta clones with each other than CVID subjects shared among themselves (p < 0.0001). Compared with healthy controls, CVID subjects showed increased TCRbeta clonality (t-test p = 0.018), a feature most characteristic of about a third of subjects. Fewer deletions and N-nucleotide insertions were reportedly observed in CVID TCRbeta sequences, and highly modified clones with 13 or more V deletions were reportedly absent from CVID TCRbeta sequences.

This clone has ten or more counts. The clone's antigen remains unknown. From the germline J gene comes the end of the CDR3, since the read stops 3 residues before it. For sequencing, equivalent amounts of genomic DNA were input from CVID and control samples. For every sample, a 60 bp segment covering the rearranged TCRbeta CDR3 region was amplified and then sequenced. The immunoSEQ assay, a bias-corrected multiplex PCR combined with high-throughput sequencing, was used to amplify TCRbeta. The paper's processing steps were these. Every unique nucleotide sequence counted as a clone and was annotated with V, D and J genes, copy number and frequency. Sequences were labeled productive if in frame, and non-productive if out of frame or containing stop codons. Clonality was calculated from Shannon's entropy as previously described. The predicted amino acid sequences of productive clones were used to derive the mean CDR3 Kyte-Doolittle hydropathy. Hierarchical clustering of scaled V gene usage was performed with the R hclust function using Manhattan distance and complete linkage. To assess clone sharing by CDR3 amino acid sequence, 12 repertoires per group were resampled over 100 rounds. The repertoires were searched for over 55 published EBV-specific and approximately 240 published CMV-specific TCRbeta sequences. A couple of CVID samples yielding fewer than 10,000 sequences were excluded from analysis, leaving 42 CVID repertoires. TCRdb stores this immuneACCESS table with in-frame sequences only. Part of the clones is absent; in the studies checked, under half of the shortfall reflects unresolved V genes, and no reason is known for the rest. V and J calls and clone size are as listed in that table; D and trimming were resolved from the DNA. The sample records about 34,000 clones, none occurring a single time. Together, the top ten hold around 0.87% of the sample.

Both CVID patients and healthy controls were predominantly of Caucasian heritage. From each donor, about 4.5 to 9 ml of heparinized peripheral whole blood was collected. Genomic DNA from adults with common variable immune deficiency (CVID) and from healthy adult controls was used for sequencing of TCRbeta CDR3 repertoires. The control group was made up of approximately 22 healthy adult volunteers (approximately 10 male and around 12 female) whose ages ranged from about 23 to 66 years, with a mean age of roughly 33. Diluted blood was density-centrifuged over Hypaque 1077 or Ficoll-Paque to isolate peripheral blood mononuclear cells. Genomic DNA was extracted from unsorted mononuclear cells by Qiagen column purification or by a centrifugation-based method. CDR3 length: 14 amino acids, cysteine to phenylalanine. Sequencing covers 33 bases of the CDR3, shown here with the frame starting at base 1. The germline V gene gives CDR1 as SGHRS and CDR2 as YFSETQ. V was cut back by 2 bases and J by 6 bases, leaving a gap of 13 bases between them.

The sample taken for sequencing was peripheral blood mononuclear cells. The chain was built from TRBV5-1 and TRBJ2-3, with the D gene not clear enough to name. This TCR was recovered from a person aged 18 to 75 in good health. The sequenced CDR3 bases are TGCGCCAGCAGCTTTAGTGAATTAGTGGATACG. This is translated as CASSFSELVDT. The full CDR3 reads CASSFSELVDTQYF.